A selection of T cell receptor beta chains follows, all from one sample in a study of shared clonotypes between healthy human individuals. Sequencing was performed with immunoSEQ multiplex PCR; in TCRdb, only in-frame clones are kept and a portion is missing. Of some 1 million clones in the sample, around 75% were seen once. Material for sequencing was memory CD4+ T cells sorted from blood. These receptor sequences come from a man aged 18 to 29 in good health. Each CDR3 is given with its conserved first and last residue. D genes are given only for firm matches. The size entry is marked missing in some rows and otherwise reads once, few, many or a size class.

d_call j_call clone_size v_call cdr3_aa cdr3_nt
TRBD2 TRBJ2-3 - TRBV9 CASSVGSGGARDTQYF TGTGCCAGCAGCGTAGGTAGCGGGGGGGCTCGAGATACGCAGTATTTT
TRBD1 TRBJ2-7 - TRBV15 CATSRSGTDTGEQYF TGTGCCACCAGCAGATCCGGGACAGATACGGGCGAGCAGTACTTC
- TRBJ1-2 once TRBV6-6 CASSIQGTANYGYTF TGTGCCAGCAGTATACAGGGTACGGCTAACTATGGCTACACCTTC
- TRBJ1-5 few TRBV6-1 CASSELPDTYSNQPQHF TGTGCCAGCAGTGAACTCCCTGACACGTATAGCAATCAGCCCCAGCATTTT
- TRBJ1-3 once TRBV19 CASSDLTGSRGSGNTIYF TGTGCCAGTAGCGATTTGACCGGATCTAGGGGCTCTGGAAACACCATATATTTT
- TRBJ2-7 - TRBV28 CASSLRGNEQYF TGTGCCAGCAGTTTAAGGGGGAACGAGCAGTACTTC
TRBD2 TRBJ2-7 - TRBV25-1 CASRSGGPLYEQYF TGTGCCAGCAGGAGCGGGGGACCCCTCTACGAGCAGTACTTC
- TRBJ1-5 - TRBV18 CASSLLGVDQPQHF TGTGCCAGCTCACTCTTGGGGGTCGATCAGCCCCAGCATTTT
- TRBJ1-5 - TRBV11-3 CASSLSQNQPQHF TGTGCCAGCAGCTTAAGCCAGAATCAGCCCCAGCATTTT
TRBD1 TRBJ2-7 once TRBV6-6 CASRHRDREPYEQYF TGTGCCAGCAGACACCGGGACAGGGAACCCTACGAGCAGTACTTC
- TRBJ1-1 - TRBV6-1 CASSGVMRNTEAFF TGTGCCAGCAGTGGTGTTATGCGGAACACTGAAGCTTTCTTT
- TRBJ2-7 - TRBV11-2 CASSPPEGPYEQYF TGTGCCAGCAGCCCCCCTGAGGGTCCCTACGAGCAGTACTTC
- TRBJ1-5 few TRBV2 CASSGSQGANQPQHF TGTGCCAGCAGTGGATCCCAAGGGGCCAATCAGCCCCAGCATTTT
- TRBJ1-6 - TRBV28 CASSLVQGEGSPLHF TGTGCCAGCAGTTTGGTCCAGGGTGAAGGTTCACCCCTCCACTTT
- TRBJ2-7 - TRBV7-6 CASSLGTGATYEQYF TGTGCCAGCAGCCTGGGTACGGGGGCGACCTACGAGCAGTACTTC
- TRBJ1-1 few TRBV5-1 CASSREGNTEAFF TGCGCCAGCAGCAGGGAGGGGAACACTGAAGCTTTCTTT
- TRBJ1-2 - TRBV28 CASRHKDRNYGYTF TGTGCCAGCAGACATAAAGACAGGAACTATGGCTACACCTTC
- TRBJ2-1 - TRBV5-1 CASSLGVGRYNEQFF TGCGCCAGCAGCTTGGGGGTTGGGAGATACAATGAGCAGTTCTTC
- TRBJ1-5 - TRBV28 CASSLGLYSNQPQHF TGTGCCAGCAGTTTGGGTCTTTATAGCAATCAGCCCCAGCATTTT
- TRBJ1-1 - TRBV9 CASSVGGMNTEAFF TGTGCCAGCAGCGTAGGCGGTATGAACACTGAAGCTTTCTTT
TRBD1 TRBJ2-7 - TRBV6-1 CASSAGTAYEQYF TGTGCCAGCAGTGCCGGGACAGCTTACGAGCAGTACTTC
- TRBJ1-3 once TRBV5-6 CASSLGGTYSGNTIYF TGTGCCAGCAGCTTGGGAGGGACGTACTCTGGAAACACCATATATTTT
TRBD2 TRBJ2-5 - TRBV7-6 CASSSWREGSQTQYF TGTGCCAGCAGCTCCTGGCGGGAGGGCTCGCAGACCCAGTACTTC
- TRBJ1-5 - TRBV30 CAWSVAGQSQPQHF TGTGCCTGGAGTGTCGCGGGGCAAAGTCAGCCCCAGCATTTT
- TRBJ1-2 - TRBV15 CATSTLNYGYTF TGTGCCACCTCAACACTAAACTATGGCTACACCTTC
TRBD1 TRBJ1-2 many TRBV7-2 CASSSGQGGGYTF TGTGCCAGCAGCTCGGGACAGGGAGGCGGCTACACCTTC
- TRBJ1-2 - TRBV30 CAWSVRRGEGGYTF TGTGCCTGGAGTGTTCGCAGGGGTGAGGGGGGCTACACCTTC
- TRBJ2-6 - TRBV2 CASRWGGANVLTF TGTGCCAGCAGATGGGGTGGGGCCAACGTCCTGACTTTC
TRBD2 TRBJ2-7 - TRBV27 CASSYGTSGIFEQYF TGTGCCAGCAGTTACGGGACTAGCGGGATCTTCGAGCAGTACTTC
- TRBJ1-2 many TRBV2 CASSSGQKTPYSYGYTF TGTGCCAGCAGTTCCGGACAGAAAACACCCTATAGCTATGGCTACACCTTC
TRBD1 TRBJ2-7 few TRBV27 CASSRGLTGVASYEQYF TGTGCCAGCAGCCGAGGGTTGACAGGGGTGGCCTCCTACGAGCAGTACTTC
- TRBJ1-1 - TRBV28 CASSLQGLGTEAFF TGTGCCAGCAGTTTGCAGGGGTTAGGCACTGAAGCTTTCTTT
- TRBJ2-7 - TRBV21-1 CASSKAGERDTLPYEQYF TGTGCCAGCAGCAAGGCGGGGGAAAGAGACACACTACCCTACGAGCAGTACTTC
TRBD2 TRBJ2-1 - TRBV27 CASIKSEGGGDNEQFF TGTGCCAGCATCAAATCGGAGGGCGGGGGGGACAATGAGCAGTTCTTC
- TRBJ2-7 once TRBV5-4 CASSRAGLSYEQYF TGTGCCAGCAGCCGGGCAGGTCTCTCCTACGAGCAGTACTTC
- TRBJ2-3 - TRBV5-6 CASADSARVRRSTDTQYF TGTGCCAGCGCTGACTCCGCAAGAGTCCGGAGGAGCACAGATACGCAGTATTTT
- TRBJ2-2 once TRBV2 CASSGRGTNTGELFF TGTGCCAGCAGTGGTCGGGGTACGAACACCGGGGAGCTGTTTTTT
TRBD1 TRBJ2-5 - TRBV30 CAWSGGQAETQYF TGTGCCTGGAGTGGGGGACAGGCAGAGACCCAGTACTTC
TRBD1 TRBJ2-2 - TRBV6-1 CASSGGDRGTGELFF TGTGCCAGCAGTGGAGGGGACAGGGGCACCGGGGAGCTGTTTTTT
- TRBJ2-5 - TRBV11-2 CASSFQGGAQETQYF TGTGCCAGCAGCTTCCAGGGGGGGGCCCAAGAGACCCAGTACTTC
TRBD2 TRBJ2-1 - TRBV7-9 CASTLREGPFGKFF TGTGCCAGCACTTTACGGGAGGGTCCTTTCGGGAAGTTCTTC
TRBD1 TRBJ2-3 - TRBV5-1 CASSLATGGETDTQYF TGCGCCAGCAGCTTGGCGACAGGGGGTGAGACAGATACGCAGTATTTT
- TRBJ1-1 - TRBV20-1 CSASRVPEAFF TGCAGTGCTAGCAGGGTCCCTGAAGCTTTCTTT
TRBD1 TRBJ2-7 once TRBV27 CASRSPGQGVHEQYF TGTGCCAGCAGATCCCCGGGACAGGGGGTGCACGAGCAGTACTTC
- TRBJ2-2 - TRBV25-1 CASRDRNTGELFF TGTGCCAGCAGGGACAGGAACACCGGGGAGCTGTTTTTT
TRBD1 TRBJ2-7 - TRBV10-1 CASRPGQGGPYEQYF TGCGCCAGCAGGCCGGGACAGGGGGGTCCCTACGAGCAGTACTTC
- TRBJ2-2 - TRBV30 CAWSVLNSPPGELFF TGTGCCTGGAGTGTACTAAACTCCCCGCCCGGGGAGCTGTTTTTT
- TRBJ2-2 - TRBV6-5 CASTLNLGDTGELFF TGTGCCAGCACCTTAAACCTCGGAGACACCGGGGAGCTGTTTTTT